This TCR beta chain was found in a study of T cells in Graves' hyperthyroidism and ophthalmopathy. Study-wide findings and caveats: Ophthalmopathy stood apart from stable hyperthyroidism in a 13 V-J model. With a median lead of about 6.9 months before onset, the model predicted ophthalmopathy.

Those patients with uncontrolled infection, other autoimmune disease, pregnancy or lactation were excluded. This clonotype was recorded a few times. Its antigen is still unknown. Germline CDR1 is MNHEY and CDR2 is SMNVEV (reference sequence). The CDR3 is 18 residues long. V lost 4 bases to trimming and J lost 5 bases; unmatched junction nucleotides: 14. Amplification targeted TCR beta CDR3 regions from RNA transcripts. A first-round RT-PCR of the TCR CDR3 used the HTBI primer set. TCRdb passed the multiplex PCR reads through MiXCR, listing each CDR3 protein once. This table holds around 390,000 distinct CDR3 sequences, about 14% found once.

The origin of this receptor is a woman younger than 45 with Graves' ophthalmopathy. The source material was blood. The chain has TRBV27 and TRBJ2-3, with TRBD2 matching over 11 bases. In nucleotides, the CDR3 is TGTGCCAGCAGTTCTCCGTTAGCGGGGGGGCCGGCCTTAGATACGCAGTATTTT. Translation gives CASSSPLAGGPALDTQYF.